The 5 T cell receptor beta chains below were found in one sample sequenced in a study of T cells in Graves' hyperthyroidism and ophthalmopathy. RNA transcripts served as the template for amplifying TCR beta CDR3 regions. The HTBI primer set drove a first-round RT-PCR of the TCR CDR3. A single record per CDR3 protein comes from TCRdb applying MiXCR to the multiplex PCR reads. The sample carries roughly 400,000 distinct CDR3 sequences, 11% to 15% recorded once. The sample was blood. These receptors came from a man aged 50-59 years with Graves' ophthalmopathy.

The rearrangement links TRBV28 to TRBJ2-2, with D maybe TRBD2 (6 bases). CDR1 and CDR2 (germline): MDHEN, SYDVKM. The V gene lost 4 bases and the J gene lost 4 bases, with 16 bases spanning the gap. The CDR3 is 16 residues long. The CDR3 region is CASSSPEGLLTGELFF. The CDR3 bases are TGTGCCAGCAGTTCTCCTGAGGGACTCCTCACCGGGGAGCTGTTTTTT.

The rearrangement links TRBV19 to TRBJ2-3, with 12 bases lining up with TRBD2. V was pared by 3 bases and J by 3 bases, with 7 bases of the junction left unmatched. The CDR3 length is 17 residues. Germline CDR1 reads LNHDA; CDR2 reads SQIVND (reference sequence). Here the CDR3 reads CASSISASGRGTDTQYF. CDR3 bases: TGTGCCAGTAGTATCTCGGCTAGCGGGAGGGGTACAGATACGCAGTATTTT.

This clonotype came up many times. CDR3: CAIRGSEDNEQFF. The CDR3 DNA reads TGTGCCATCAGGGGCAGTGAGGACAATGAGCAGTTCTTC. The chain combines TRBV10-3 with TRBJ2-1, with D hard to call. V shed 6 bases and J shed 5 bases, with 11 bases lying between them. The CDR3 sequence is 13 residues long. Germline CDR1 ENHRY, CDR2 SYGVKD.

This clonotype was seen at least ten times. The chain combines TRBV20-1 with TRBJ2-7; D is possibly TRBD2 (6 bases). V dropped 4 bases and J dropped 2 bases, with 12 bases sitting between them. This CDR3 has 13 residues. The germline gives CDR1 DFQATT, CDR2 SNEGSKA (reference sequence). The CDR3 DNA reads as TGCAGTGCTACTAAGCGGGCGGCCTACGAGCAGTACTTC. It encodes CSATKRAAYEQYF.

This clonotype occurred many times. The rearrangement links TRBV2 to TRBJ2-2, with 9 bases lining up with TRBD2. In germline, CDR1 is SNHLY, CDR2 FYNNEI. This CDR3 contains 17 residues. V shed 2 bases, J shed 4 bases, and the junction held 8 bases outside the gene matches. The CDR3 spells CASSERSSGVLTGELFF. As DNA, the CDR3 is TGTGCCAGCAGTGAAAGGTCTAGCGGGGTACTCACCGGGGAGCTGTTTTTT.